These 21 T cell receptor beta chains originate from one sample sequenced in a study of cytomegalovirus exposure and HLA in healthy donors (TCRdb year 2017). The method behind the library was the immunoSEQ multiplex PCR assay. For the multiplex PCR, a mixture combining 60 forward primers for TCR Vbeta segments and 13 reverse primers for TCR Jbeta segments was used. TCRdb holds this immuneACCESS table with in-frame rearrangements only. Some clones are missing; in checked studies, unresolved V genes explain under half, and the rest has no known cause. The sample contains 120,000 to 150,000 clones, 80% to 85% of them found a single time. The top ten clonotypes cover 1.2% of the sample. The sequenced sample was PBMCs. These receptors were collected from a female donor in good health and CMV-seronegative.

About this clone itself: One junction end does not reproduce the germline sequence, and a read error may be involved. CDR3 DNA: TGTGCCAGCAGTTTAGGACAGACTTGGGGGCAGTACTTC. Amino acids: CASSLGQTWGQYF. The chain joins TRBV7-2 to TRBJ2-7, with D perhaps TRBD1 (6 bases). CDR3 length: 13 amino acids. Germline CDR1 SGHTA, CDR2 FQGNSA. Using reference TRBV7-2 and TRBJ2-7 for the parts outside the CDR3, the full variable domain is GAGVSQSPSNKVTEKGKDVELRCDPISGHTALYWYRQSLGQGLEFLIYFQGNSAPDKSGLPSDRFSAERTGGSVSTLTIQRTQQEDSAVYLCASSLGQTWGQYFGPGTRLTVT.

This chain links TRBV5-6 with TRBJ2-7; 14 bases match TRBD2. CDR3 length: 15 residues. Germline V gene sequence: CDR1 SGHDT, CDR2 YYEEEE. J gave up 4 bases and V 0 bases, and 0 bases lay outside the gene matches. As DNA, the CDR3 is TGTGCCAGCAGCTTGGGGACTAGCGGGAGGTACGAGCAGTACTTC. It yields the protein CASSLGTSGRYEQYF.

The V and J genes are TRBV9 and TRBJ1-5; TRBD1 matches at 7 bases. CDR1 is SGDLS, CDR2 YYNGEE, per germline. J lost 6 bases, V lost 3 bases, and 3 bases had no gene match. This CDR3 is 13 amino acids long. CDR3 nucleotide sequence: TGTGCCAGCAGCGCCCAGGGGGGTCAGCCCCAGCATTTT. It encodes CASSAQGGQPQHF.

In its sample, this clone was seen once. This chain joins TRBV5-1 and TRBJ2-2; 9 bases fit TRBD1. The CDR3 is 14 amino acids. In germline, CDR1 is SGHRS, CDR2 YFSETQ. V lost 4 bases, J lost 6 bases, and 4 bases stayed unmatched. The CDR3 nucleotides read TGCGCCAGCAGCCGGGACAGGGTGGCCGGGGAGCTGTTTTTT. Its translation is CASSRDRVAGELFF. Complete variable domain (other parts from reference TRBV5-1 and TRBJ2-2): KAGVTQTPRYLIKTRGQQVTLSCSPISGHRSVSWYQQTPGQGLQFLFEYFSETQRNKGNFPGRFSGRQFSNSRSEMNVSTLELGDSALYLCASSRDRVAGELFFGEGSRLTVL.

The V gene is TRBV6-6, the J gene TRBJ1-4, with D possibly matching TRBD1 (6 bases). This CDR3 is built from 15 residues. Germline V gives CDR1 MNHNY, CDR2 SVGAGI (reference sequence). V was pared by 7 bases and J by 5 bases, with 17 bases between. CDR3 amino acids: CASTPGQSGNEKLFF. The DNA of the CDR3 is TGTGCCAGCACCCCTGGACAGAGTGGGAATGAAAAACTGTTTTTT.

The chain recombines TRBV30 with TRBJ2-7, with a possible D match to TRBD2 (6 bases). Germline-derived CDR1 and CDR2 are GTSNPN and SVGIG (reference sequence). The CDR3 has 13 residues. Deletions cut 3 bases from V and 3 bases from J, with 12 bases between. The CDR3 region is CAWRGGGYYEQYF. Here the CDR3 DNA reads TGTGCCTGGAGGGGAGGAGGGTACTACGAGCAGTACTTC.

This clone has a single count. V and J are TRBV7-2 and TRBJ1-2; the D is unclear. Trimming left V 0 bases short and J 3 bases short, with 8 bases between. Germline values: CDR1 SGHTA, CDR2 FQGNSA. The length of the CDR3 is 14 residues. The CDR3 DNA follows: TGTGCCAGCAGCTTAGCCACAGCAGACTATGGCTACACCTTC. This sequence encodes CASSLATADYGYTF.

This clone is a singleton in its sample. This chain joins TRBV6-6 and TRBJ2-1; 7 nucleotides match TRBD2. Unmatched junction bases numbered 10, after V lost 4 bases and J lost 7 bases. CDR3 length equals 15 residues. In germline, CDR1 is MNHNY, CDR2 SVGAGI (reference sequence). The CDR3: CASSLGGSGMNEQFF. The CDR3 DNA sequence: TGTGCCAGCAGTTTGGGCGGGAGTGGGATGAATGAGCAGTTCTTC.

The CDR3 spells CASSYRQGYEQYF. The CDR3 DNA sequence: TGTGCCAGCAGTTACAGACAGGGCTACGAGCAGTACTTC. The chain couples TRBV6-5 to TRBJ2-7; 7 positions match TRBD1. The CDR3 covers 13 residues. The germline V gene has CDR1 MNHEY and CDR2 SVGAGI. V shed 2 bases, J shed 3 bases, and the junction held 1 base outside the gene matches.

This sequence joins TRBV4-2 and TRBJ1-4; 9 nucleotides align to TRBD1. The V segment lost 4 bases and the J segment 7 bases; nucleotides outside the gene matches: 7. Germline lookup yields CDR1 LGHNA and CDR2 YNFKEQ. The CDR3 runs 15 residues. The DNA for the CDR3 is TGTGCCAGCAGCCTAGGGGACAGGGACGGTGAAAAACTGTTTTTT. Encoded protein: CASSLGDRDGEKLFF.

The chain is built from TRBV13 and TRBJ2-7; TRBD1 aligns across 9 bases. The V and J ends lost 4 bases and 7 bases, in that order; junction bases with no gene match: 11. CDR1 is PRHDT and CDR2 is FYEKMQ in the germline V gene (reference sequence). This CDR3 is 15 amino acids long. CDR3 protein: CASSYEGAGTGEQYF. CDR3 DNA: TGTGCCAGCAGCTACGAGGGTGCAGGGACAGGGGAGCAGTACTTC. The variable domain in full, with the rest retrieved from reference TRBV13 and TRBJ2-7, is AAGVIQSPRHLIKEKRETATLKCYPIPRHDTVYWYQQGPGQDPQFLISFYEKMQSDKGSIPDRFSAQQFSDYHSELNMSSLELGDSALYFCASSYEGAGTGEQYFGPGTRLTVT.

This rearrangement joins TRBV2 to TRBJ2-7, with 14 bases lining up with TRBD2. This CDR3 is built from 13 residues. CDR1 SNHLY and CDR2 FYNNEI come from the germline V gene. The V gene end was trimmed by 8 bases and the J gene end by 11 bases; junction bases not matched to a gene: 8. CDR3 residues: CASGGTSGSWEYF. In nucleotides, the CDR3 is TGTGCCAGCGGGGGGACTAGCGGGAGCTGGGAGTACTTC.

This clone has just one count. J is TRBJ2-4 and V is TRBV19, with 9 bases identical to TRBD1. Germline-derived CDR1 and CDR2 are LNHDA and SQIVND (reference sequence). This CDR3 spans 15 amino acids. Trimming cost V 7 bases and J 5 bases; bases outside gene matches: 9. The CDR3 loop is CASNKPGQGENIQYF. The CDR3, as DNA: TGTGCCAGTAACAAGCCGGGACAGGGAGAAAACATTCAGTACTTC.

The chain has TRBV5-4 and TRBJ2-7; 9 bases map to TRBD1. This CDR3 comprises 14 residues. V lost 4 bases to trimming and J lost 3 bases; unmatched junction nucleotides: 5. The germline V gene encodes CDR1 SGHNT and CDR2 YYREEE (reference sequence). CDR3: CASSTDRGGYEQYF. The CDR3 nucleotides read TGTGCCAGCAGCACCGACAGGGGGGGCTACGAGCAGTACTTC.

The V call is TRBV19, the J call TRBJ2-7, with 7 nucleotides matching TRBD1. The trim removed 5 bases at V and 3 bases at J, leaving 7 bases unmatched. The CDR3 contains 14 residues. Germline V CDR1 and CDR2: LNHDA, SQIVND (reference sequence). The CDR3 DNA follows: TGTGCCAGTAGTCCGGGACAGCTTTTCTACGAGCAGTACTTC. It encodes CASSPGQLFYEQYF. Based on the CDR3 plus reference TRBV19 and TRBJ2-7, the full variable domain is DGGITQSPKYLFRKEGQNVTLSCEQNLNHDAMYWYRQDPGQGLRLIYYSQIVNDFQKGDIAEGYSVSREKKESFPLTVTSAQKNPTAFYLCASSPGQLFYEQYFGPGTRLTVT.

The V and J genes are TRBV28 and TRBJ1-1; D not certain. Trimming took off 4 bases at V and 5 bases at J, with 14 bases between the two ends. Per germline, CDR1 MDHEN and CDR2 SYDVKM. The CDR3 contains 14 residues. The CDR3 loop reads CASSSGTTGTEAFF. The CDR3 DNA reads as TGTGCCAGCAGTTCGGGTACGACGGGGACTGAAGCTTTCTTT. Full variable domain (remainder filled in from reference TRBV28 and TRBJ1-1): DVKVTQSSRYLVKRTGEKVFLECVQDMDHENMFWYRQDPGLGLRLIYFSYDVKMKEKGDIPEGYSVSREKKERFSLILESASTNQTSMYLCASSSGTTGTEAFFGQGTRLTVV.

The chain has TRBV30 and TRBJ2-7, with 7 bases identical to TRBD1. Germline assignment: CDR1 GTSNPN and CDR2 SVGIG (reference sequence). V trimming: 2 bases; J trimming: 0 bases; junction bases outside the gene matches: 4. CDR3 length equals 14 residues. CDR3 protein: CAWSSGQASYEQYF. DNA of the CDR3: TGTGCCTGGAGTAGCGGACAGGCCTCCTACGAGCAGTACTTC.

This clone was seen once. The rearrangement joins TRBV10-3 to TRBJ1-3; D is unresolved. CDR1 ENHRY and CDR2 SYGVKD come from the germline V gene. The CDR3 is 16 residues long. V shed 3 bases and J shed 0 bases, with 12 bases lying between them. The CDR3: CAISDPAAASGNTIYF. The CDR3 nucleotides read TGTGCCATCAGTGACCCGGCGGCGGCCTCTGGAAACACCATATATTTT.

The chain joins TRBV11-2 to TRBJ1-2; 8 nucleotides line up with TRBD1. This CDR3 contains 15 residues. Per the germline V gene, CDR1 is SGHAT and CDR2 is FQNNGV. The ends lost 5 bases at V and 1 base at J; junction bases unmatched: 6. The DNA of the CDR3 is TGTGCCAGCAGCAAGGACAGGGTTGGTAACTATGGCTACACCTTC. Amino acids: CASSKDRVGNYGYTF.

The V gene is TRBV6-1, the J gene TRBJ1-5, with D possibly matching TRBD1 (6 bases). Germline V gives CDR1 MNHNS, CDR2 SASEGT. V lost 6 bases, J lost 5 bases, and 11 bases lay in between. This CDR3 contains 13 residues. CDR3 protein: CASSAGAYQPQHF. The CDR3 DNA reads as TGTGCCAGCAGCGCAGGGGCGTATCAGCCCCAGCATTTT.

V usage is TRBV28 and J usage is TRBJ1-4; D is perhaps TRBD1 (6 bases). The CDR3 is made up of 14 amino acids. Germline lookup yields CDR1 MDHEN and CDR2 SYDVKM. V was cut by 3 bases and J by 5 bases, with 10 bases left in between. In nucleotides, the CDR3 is TGTGCCAGCAGTTTGACGCAGGGGAATGAAAAACTGTTTTTT. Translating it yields CASSLTQGNEKLFF.